This TCR beta chain emerged from a study of tissue T cells after allogeneic stem cell transplantation. Produced via immunoSEQ multiplex PCR; TCRdb's table is partial and in-frame only. The sample yields more than 20,000 clones, roughly 72% seen once. Between the trimmed V and J ends, which lost 0 bases and 0 bases, there was a span of 10 bases. CDR3 size: 15 residues. The germline V gene has CDR1 GFQATS and CDR2 STVNSAI. Remarks on this clone: No antigen is known for it. The gene names given are mouse names. The DNA ends 1 residue before the CDR3 does, and the rest of the CDR3 is filled in from the germline J gene.

Study-wide points: Blood and spleen captured only part of the tissue TCR repertoire. Anatomically similar tissues had similar TCR repertoires within each patient. The study did not identify alloreactive or antigen-specific tissue TCRs, and some clones might be persisting host cells.

The chain joins TRBV20 to TRBJ2-5; D uncertain. Material: spleen. The sequence was obtained from a female BALB/c mouse in good health. The mouse line has the MHC haplotype H2-d. The CDR3 loop is CGARDRRPNQDTQYF. Incomplete CDR3 DNA: TGTGGTGCTAGGGATCGCAGGCCTAACCAAGACACCCAGTAC.